This TCR beta chain came from a study of blood T cell repertoires in COVID-19. Profiled with immunoSEQ multiplex PCR; TCRdb holds only in-frame clones, not every one. The sample lists roughly 500,000 clones, approximately 92% occurring once. The CDR3 loop spans 18 amino acids. V lost 6 bases, J lost 4 bases, and 16 bases stayed unmatched. CDR1 and CDR2 (germline): SEHNR, FQNEAQ (reference sequence). The receptor was isolated from a man younger than 35 with COVID-19, enrolled during active disease. The chain employs TRBV7-9 and TRBJ2-2; the match to TRBD2 covers 8 bases. The sequenced material came from peripheral blood. The CDR3 DNA is TGTGCCAGCAGACCGAACGTTTGGCGGGAGGAAGGCACCGGGGAGCTGTTTTTT. Amino acids: CASRPNVWREEGTGELFF.